Below, one TCR beta chain is given with its context. Its specificity is unknown. The V end was cut by 2 bases, the J end by 9 bases, with 5 bases between. Germline V gene lookup returns CDR1 WNHNN and CDR2 SYGVQD (reference sequence). The CDR3 has 11 residues. The sample is drawn from a study of CD8+ T cells in alopecia areata. Overall study context: Administration of oral tofacitinib to treated patients was at 5 to 10 mg twice daily. Among treated patients, severity was scored by affected scalp area percentage. Study-level points and caveats: Tofacitinib significantly brought down scalp clonality and expanded CD8+ clones among top 100.

Treatment given: oral pan-JAK inhibitor, 5-10 mg twice daily. Alopecia areata patients gave lesional scalp punch biopsies and peripheral blood samples. TCR sequencing used cDNA made by reverse transcription of extracted RNA. Only in-frame clones appear in the TCRdb table, and some are missing; sequencing was by immunoSEQ multiplex PCR. The sample yields some 130,000 clones, 45% to 65% seen once. The rearrangement joins TRBV10-1 to TRBJ2-1; no definite D call. This TCR came from a human donor with alopecia areata. This sample comprised CD8+ T cells sorted from blood, obtained at week 4, from a patient treated with tofacitinib. CDR3: CASSEEGEQFF. CDR3 in DNA: TGCGCCAGCAGTGAGGAAGGTGAGCAGTTCTTC.